The TCR beta chain described here comes from a study of blood T cell repertoires in COVID-19. The wider study: The United States, Italy and Spain provided the acute and convalescent COVID-19 samples.

This table comes from immunoSEQ multiplex PCR, and its TCRdb copy is limited to in-frame clones, with some not included. The table includes tens of thousands of clones, around 83% detected once. Trimming cost V 5 bases and J 3 bases; bases outside gene matches: 0. This CDR3 comprises 12 residues. Germline CDR1 ENHRY, CDR2 SYGVKD. This rearrangement joins TRBV10-3 to TRBJ2-5; TRBD1 agrees at 7 bases. Sample: peripheral blood. This clonotype originated in a man over 45 with active COVID-19. CDR3 in amino acids: CAISTGEETQYF. The CDR3 DNA is TGTGCCATCAGTACAGGGGAAGAGACCCAGTACTTC.